This T cell receptor (beta chain) appears in the sequencing data of a study of T cell responses to AZD1222 COVID-19 vaccine. General study findings and limits: Females outnumbered males among donors, who were mostly white British; clonal diversity was possibly underestimated. At baseline, seropositivity was found in only a handful of AZD1222 recipients.

The ends were cut back, 3 bases at V and 11 bases at J, with 10 bases in the middle. The length of the CDR3 is 11 residues. Germline V gives CDR1 SEHNR, CDR2 FQNEAQ (reference sequence). TCRdb's table, derived via immunoSEQ multiplex PCR, lists solely in-frame clones and lacks some. The top ten clones hold about 20% of a sample with approximately 60,000 clones, approximately 89% of them seen once. Comments on this clone: Its antigen is not known.

The J gene is TRBJ1-1, the V gene TRBV7-9; D unclear. The receptor was derived from an adult in good health. Material: peripheral blood, obtained on day 0 of MenACWY control vaccination. DNA of the CDR3: TGTGCCAGCAGCTTCCGAGAGCGGGCTTTCTTT. This encodes CASSFRERAFF.